This T cell receptor (beta chain) was sequenced during a study of shared T cell receptors in the human thymus (dated by TCRdb to the early 2020s). Study-level background: The study examined how self-reactive, shared T-cell receptor alpha chains are generated in the human thymus.

The library came from the immunoSEQ multiplex PCR assay. TCRdb took this table from immuneACCESS and kept in-frame rearrangements with V and J called. Such tables lack part of the clones; where checked against another copy, unresolved V genes explain under half of the gap, and the rest is unexplained. For this sample there are hundreds of thousands of clones; around 87% appear just once. The ten top clones hold 0.0094% of the sample. The CDR3, cysteine through phenylalanine, is 13 amino acids long. Only the CDR3 DNA stays, 39 bases, in frame from base 1. As encoded in the germline V gene, CDR1 is SGHVT while CDR2 is SQSDAQ. V and J lose 6 bases and 5 bases, and a span of 13 bases separates them. As for this clone: It has no known antigen specificity. The input lacks base qualities; no much larger clone sits a single base away.

This same sample was also taken into another study, of human thymus T cells. That second publication adds: In Finland, the donors were immunologically healthy infants who were having open corrective cardiac surgery for congenital heart defects. The thymus tissue came from surgical resects taken out during corrective cardiac surgery. Biased V and J gene segment usage appeared to be present in both thymic and peripheral blood repertoires. The related research found that thymic TCR repertoires overlapped highly between unrelated individuals. TCR alpha and beta repertoires from roughly 8 infant thymus samples and four related peripheral blood samples were characterized in the study. Donor ages ranging from roughly 6 to 244 days were recorded, and more than 5 male and a couple of female infants were included in the cohort. Thymocytes were mechanically released from the tissue and were stored as pellets of 10-30 million cells at -70 degrees C. A QIAsymphony instrument was used to extract genomic DNA from frozen cell pellets. TCRB and TCRAD loci were amplified from a standardized quantity of quality-controlled genomic DNA using the immunoSEQ multiplex PCR assay. The V(D)J region was spanned by amplicons of a length sufficient to cover the CDR3 and to identify V and J genes. The commercial immunoSEQ service was used to sequence amplicons on an Illumina platform. Primer bias and sequencing errors were corrected as previously described, and TCRAD and TCRB definitions were based on the IMGT database. Repertoires were analysed with immunoSEQ Analyzer 3.0 and VDJTools, covering basic statistics, V/J segment usage, diversity estimates, rarefaction and pairwise overlap. Chao1, ChaoE, Efron-Thisted, Shannon and inverse Simpson indices were used to estimate diversity, which was also estimated on datasets down-sampled to the smallest sample. Repertoire overlap was determined by strict matching of CDR3 nucleotide sequence, V gene and J gene, and Jaccard-based multidimensional scaling clustering was applied. On average, about 730,000 unique TCRB clonotypes were obtained from thymus samples, compared with about 84,000 from blood samples.

The sequence derives from a boy younger than two with a congenital heart defect. Donor details come from another sample of the same person, matched by shared clones. The sample consisted of thymocytes. The V and J segments used are TRBV7-4 and TRBJ2-5, with the D gene uncertain. This receptor carries the CDR3 CASSSSHRETQYF. The nucleotides are TGTGCCAGCAGTAGCAGTCACCGGGAGACCCAGTACTTC.